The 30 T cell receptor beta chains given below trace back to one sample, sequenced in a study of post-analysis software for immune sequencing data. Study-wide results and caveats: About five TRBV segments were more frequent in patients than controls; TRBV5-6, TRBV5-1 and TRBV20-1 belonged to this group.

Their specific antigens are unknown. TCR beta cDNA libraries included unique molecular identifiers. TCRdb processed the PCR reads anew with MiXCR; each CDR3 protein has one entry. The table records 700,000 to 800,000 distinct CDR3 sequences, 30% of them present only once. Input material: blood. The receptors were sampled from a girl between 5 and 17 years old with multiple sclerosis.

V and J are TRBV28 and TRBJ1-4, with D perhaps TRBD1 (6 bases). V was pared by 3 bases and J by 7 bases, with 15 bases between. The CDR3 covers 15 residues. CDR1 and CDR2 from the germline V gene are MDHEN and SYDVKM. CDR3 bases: TGTGCCAGCAGTTTGCGTTTACAGGGTTTTGAAAAACTGTTTTTT. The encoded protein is CASSLRLQGFEKLFF.

The CDR3 protein is CASTLRTGVQPQHF. In DNA, the CDR3 is TGTGCCAGCACCCTCCGGACAGGGGTTCAGCCCCAGCATTTT. The chain has TRBV6-5 and TRBJ1-5; 9 bases are shared with TRBD1. The germline CDR1 and CDR2 sequences are MNHEY and SVGAGI. The CDR3 loop spans 14 amino acids. Trimming at V came to 7 bases and at J to 6 bases, leaving 7 bases not matched to a gene.

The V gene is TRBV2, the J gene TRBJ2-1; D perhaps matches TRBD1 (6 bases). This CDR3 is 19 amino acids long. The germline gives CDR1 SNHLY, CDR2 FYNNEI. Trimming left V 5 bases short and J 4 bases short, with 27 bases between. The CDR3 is CASSLTGLNPLAFYNEQFF. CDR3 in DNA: TGTGCCAGCAGTCTAACAGGGCTAAACCCTCTCGCGTTTTACAATGAGCAGTTCTTC.

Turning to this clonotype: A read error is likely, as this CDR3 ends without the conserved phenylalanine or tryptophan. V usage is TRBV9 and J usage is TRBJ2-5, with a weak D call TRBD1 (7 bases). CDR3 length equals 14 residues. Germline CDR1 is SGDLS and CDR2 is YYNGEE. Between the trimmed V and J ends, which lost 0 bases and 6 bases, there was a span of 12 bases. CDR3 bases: TGTGCCAGCAGCGTAGAAGGAGGGGGCCAGACCCAGTACCTC. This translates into CASSVEGGGQTQYL.

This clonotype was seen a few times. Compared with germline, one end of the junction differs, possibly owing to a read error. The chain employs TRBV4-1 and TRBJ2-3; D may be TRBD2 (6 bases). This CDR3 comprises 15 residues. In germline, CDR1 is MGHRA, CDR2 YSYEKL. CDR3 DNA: TGCGACAGCAGCCAAGTTGCGGGGTTCACAGATACGCAGTATTTT. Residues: CDSSQVAGFTDTQYF.

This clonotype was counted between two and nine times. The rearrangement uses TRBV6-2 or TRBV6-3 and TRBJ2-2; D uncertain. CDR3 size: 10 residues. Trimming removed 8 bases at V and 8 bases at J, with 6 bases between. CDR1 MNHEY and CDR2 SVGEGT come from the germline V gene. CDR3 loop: CASGKGELFF. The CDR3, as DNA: TGTGCCAGCGGAAAAGGGGAGCTGTTTTTT.

CDR3: CASSEEQGGQQPQHF. The CDR3 DNA is TGTGCCAGCAGTGAAGAACAGGGGGGACAACAGCCCCAGCATTTT. The V gene is TRBV6-1, the J gene TRBJ1-5, with TRBD1 identical over 8 bases. The trim removed 1 base at V and 7 bases at J, leaving 6 bases unmatched. Germline V gene lookup returns CDR1 MNHNS and CDR2 SASEGT. This CDR3 is built from 15 residues.

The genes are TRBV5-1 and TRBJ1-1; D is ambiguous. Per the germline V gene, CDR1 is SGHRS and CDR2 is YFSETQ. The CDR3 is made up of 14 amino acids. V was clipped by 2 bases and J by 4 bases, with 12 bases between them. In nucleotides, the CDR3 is TGCGCCAGCAGCTTTCAAGGGTTCGGCACTGAAGCTTTCTTT. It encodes CASSFQGFGTEAFF.

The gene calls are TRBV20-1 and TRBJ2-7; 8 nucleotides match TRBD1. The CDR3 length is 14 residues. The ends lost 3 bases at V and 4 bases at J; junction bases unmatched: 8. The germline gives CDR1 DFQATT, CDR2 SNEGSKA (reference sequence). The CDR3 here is CSARTGTGLYEQYF. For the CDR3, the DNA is TGCAGTGCTAGGACCGGGACAGGCCTTTACGAGCAGTACTTC.

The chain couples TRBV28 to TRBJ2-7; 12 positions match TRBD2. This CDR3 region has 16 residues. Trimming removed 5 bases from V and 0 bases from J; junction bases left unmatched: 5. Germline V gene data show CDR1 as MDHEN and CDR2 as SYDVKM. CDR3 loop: CASSPWTSGASYEQYF. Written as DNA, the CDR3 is TGTGCCAGCAGTCCCTGGACTAGCGGGGCCTCCTACGAGCAGTACTTC.

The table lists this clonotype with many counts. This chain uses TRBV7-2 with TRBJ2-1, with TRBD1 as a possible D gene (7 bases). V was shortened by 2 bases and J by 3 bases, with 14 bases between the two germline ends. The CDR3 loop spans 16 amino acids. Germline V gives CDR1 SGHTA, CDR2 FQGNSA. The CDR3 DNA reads TGTGCCAGCAGCTTACAGGGGGGAGTCGTCTACAATGAGCAGTTCTTC. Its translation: CASSLQGGVVYNEQFF.

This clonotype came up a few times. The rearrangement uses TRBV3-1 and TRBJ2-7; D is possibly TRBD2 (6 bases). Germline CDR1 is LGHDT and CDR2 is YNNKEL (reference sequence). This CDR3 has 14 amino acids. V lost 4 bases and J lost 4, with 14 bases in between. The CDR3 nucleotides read TGTGCCAGCAGCCGGGCGCCGGAGGGGTACGAGCAGTACTTC. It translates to CASSRAPEGYEQYF.

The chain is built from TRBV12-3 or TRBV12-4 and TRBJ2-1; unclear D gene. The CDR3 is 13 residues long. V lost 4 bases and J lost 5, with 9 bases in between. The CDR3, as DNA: TGTGCCAGCAGTTACACATCCGACAATGAGCAGTTCTTC. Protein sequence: CASSYTSDNEQFF.

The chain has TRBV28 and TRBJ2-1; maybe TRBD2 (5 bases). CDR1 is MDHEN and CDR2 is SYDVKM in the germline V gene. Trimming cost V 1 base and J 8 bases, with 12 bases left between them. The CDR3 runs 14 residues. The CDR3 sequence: CASSLSGVGDEQFF. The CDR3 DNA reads TGTGCCAGCAGTTTATCCGGGGTCGGGGATGAGCAGTTCTTC.

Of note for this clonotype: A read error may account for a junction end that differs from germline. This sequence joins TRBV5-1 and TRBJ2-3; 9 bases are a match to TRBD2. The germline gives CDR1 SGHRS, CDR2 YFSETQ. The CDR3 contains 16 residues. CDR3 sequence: CASSLDSGGNTDMQYF. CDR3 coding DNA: TGCGCCAGCAGCTTGGATAGCGGGGGAAACACAGATATGCAGTATTTT.

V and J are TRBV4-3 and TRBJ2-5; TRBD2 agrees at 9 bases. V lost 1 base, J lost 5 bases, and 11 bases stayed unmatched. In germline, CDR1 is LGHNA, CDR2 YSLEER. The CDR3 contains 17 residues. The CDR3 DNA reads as TGCGCCAGCAGCCAAGCAGAGGGAGCGGGAGGAAGGGAGACCCAGTACTTC. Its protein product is CASSQAEGAGGRETQYF.

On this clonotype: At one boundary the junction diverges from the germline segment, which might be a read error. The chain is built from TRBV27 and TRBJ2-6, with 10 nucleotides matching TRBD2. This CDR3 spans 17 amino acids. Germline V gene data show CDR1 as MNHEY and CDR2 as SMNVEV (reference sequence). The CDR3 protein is CASSWTSGGSGADVLTF. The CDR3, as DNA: TGTGCCAGCAGTTGGACTAGCGGTGGTTCTGGGGCCGACGTCCTGACTTTC.

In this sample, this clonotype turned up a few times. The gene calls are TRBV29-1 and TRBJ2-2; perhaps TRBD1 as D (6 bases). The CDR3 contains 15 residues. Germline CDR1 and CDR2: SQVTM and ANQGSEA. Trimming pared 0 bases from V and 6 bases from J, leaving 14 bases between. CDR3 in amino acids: CSVEDRMGAAGELFF. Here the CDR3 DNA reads TGCAGCGTTGAAGATCGTATGGGGGCGGCCGGGGAGCTGTTTTTT.

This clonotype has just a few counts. The CDR3 loop reads CASSLQPAGVGRETQYF. The DNA for the CDR3 is TGTGCCAGCAGCCTTCAGCCAGCGGGAGTCGGTCGAGAGACCCAGTACTTC. V is TRBV6-1 and J is TRBJ2-5, with TRBD2 matching 8 bases. From germline, CDR1 is MNHNS and CDR2 SASEGT. V was pared by 6 bases and J by 4 bases, with 16 bases of the junction left unmatched. CDR3 length equals 17 residues.

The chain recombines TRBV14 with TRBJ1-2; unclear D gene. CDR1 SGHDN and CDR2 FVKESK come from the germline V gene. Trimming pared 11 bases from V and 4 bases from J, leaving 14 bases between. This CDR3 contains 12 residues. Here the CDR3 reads CAWSRSTYGYTF. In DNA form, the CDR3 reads TGTGCCTGGAGCAGGTCCACCTATGGCTACACCTTC.

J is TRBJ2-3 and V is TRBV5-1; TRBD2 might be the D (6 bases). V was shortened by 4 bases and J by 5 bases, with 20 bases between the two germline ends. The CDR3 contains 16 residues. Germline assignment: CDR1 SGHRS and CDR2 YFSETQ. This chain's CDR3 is CASSVAGRGRGDTQYF. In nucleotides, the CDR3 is TGCGCCAGCAGCGTTGCAGGGCGAGGGCGGGGAGATACGCAGTATTTT.

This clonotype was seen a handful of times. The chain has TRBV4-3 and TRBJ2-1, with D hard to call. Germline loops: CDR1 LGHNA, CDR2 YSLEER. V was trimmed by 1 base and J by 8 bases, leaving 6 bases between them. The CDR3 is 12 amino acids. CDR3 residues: CASSQGNDEQFF. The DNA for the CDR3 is TGCGCCAGCAGCCAAGGGAACGATGAGCAGTTCTTC.

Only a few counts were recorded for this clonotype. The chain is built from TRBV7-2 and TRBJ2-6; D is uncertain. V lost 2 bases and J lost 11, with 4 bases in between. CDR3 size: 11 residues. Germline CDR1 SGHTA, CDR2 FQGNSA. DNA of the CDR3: TGTGCCAGCAGCTTAATTGACGTCCTGACTTTC. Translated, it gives CASSLIDVLTF.

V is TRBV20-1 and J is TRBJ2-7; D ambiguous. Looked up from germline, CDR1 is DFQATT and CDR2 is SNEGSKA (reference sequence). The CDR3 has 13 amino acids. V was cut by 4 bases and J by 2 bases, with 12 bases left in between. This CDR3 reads CSAKFEVTYEQYF. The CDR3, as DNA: TGCAGTGCTAAGTTCGAGGTCACCTACGAGCAGTACTTC.

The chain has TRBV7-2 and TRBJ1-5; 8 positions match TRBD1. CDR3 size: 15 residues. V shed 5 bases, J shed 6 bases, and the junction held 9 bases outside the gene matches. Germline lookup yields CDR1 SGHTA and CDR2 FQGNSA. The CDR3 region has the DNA TGTGCCAGCAGCACAGACCGGACAGGGCCTCAGCCCCAGCATTTT. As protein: CASSTDRTGPQPQHF.

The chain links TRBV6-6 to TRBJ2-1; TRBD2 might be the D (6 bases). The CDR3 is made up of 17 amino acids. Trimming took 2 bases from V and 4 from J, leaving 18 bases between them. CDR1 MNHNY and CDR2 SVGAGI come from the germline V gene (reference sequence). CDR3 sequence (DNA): TGTGCCAGCAGTTACGAAGCGGGCGGGTACCCTTACAATGAGCAGTTCTTC. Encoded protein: CASSYEAGGYPYNEQFF.

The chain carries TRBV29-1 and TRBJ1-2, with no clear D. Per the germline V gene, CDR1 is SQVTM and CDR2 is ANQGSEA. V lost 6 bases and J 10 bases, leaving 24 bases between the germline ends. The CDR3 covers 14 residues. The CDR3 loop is CSVDTGPPVFDYTF. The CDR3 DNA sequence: TGCAGCGTCGATACCGGACCGCCAGTCTTTGACTACACCTTC.

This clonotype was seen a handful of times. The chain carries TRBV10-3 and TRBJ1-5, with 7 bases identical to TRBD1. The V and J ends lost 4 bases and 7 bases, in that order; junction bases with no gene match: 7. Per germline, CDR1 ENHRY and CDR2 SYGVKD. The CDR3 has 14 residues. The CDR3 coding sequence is TGTGCCATCAGTGCGGAGGGGGCTGGACAGCCCCAGCATTTT. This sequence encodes CAISAEGAGQPQHF.

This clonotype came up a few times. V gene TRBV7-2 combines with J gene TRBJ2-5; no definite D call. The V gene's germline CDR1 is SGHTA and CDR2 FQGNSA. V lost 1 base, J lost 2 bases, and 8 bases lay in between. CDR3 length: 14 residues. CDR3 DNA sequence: TGTGCCAGCAGCTTAGATTCGTTACAAGAGACCCAGTACTTC. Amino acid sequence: CASSLDSLQETQYF.

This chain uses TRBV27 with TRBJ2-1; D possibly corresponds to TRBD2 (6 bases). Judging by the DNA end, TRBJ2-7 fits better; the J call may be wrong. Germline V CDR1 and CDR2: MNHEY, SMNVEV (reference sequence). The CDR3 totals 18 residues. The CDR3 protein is CASFRDGPNLAVYNEQYF. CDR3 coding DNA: TGTGCCAGCTTCCGGGACGGCCCGAATTTAGCGGTCTACAATGAGCAGTACTTC.